This T cell receptor (beta chain) stems from a study of blood T cell repertoires in COVID-19. Study overall: Nucleic acid was either cDNA or gDNA, and it came from T cells, B-cell-depleted T cells, or PBMCs.

Assay: immunoSEQ multiplex PCR; the TCRdb copy retains only in-frame clones and omits some. This table has under 300,000 clones, approximately 85% appearing once. V lost 5 bases, J lost 6 bases, and 9 bases stayed unmatched. The CDR3 is 16 amino acids. Germline assignment: CDR1 SEHNR and CDR2 FQNEAQ (reference sequence). The sequencing sample was made of peripheral blood. The receptor's source is a woman in her 70s with acute or convalescent COVID-19. The gene calls are TRBV7-9 and TRBJ2-2; 10 nucleotides align to TRBD1. The CDR3 reads CASSDQDRGGSGELFF. The CDR3 bases are TGTGCCAGCAGCGATCAGGACAGGGGGGGCTCCGGGGAGCTGTTTTTT.